This T cell receptor (beta chain) was found in a study of T cell clonality in common variable immunodeficiency. General observations from the study: Reportedly, TCR beta sequences from common variable immunodeficiency showed fewer deletions and N-nucleotide insertions. Fewer TCRbeta clones were shared among CVID subjects than controls.

TCRdb keeps only in-frame clones here, not all; method: immunoSEQ multiplex PCR. Singletons are absent from the sample, which has roughly 9,000 clones. CVID meant reduced serum IgG, IgA and/or IgM plus specific antibody deficiency. CVID subjects were neither ill nor on immunomodulatory or immunosuppressive medication at sampling. Heparinized whole blood, 5 to 8 ml, came from each donor. In its sample, this clone was seen a few times. Its antigen is unknown. The CDR3 end lies 3 residues beyond the end of the read and is filled in from the germline J gene. The CDR3 totals 14 residues. The V gene lost 3 bases and the J gene lost 2 bases, with 11 bases spanning the gap. CDR1 is MNHNS, CDR2 SASEGT, per germline.

Sequences were obtained from peripheral blood mononuclear cells. The chain has TRBV6-1 and TRBJ2-7; possible D gene TRBD2, 5 bases. The TCR originated in a human donor with common variable immunodeficiency. CDR3 protein: CASSEPGLAYEQYF. CDR3 DNA (partial): TGTGCCAGCAGTGAGCCAGGACTGGCCTACGAG.